This entry lists 18 T cell receptor beta chains sequenced from one sample in a study of T cell responses to AZD1222 COVID-19 vaccine. Clones were read by immunoSEQ multiplex PCR, and TCRdb kept only the in-frame ones, dropping some. The repertoire holds about 130,000 clones, with around 94% as singletons. Specimen: peripheral blood, collected on day 0 of AZD1222 vaccination. Every receptor here comes from an adult in good health.

The chain couples TRBV10-1 to TRBJ2-1; TRBD1 matches 11 bases. The ends lost 3 bases at V and 6 bases at J; junction bases unmatched: 7. CDR1 is WNHNN and CDR2 is SYGVQD in the germline V gene (reference sequence). The CDR3 length is 16 residues. The CDR3 protein is CASSDWTGGFGNEQFF. In DNA form, the CDR3 reads TGCGCCAGCAGTGATTGGACAGGGGGCTTTGGCAATGAGCAGTTCTTC.

The V gene is TRBV14, the J gene TRBJ2-1; TRBD1 matches at 8 bases. This CDR3 is built from 17 residues. The trim removed 5 bases at V and 4 bases at J, leaving 13 bases unmatched. The germline V gene has CDR1 SGHDN and CDR2 FVKESK. This chain's CDR3 is CASSGKSWTGSYNEQFF. In nucleotides, the CDR3 is TGTGCCAGCAGCGGCAAGAGCTGGACAGGGTCGTACAATGAGCAGTTCTTC. Drawing the rest from reference TRBV14 and TRBJ2-1, the complete variable domain is EAGVTQFPSHSVIEKGQTVTLRCDPISGHDNLYWYRRVMGKEIKFLLHFVKESKQDESGMPNNRFLAERTGGTYSTLKVQPAELEDSGVYFCASSGKSWTGSYNEQFFGPGTRLTVL.

In its sample, this clone was seen a few times. This sequence joins TRBV7-8 and TRBJ1-2; maybe TRBD1 (6 bases). The CDR3 loop spans 14 amino acids. V lost 5 bases and J 0 bases, leaving 10 bases between the germline ends. CDR1 and CDR2 from the germline V gene are SGHVS and FQNEAQ. This chain's CDR3 is CASSPGGPNYGYTF. The CDR3 DNA follows: TGTGCCAGCAGCCCGGGGGGCCCTAACTATGGCTACACCTTC.

The V call is TRBV11-3, the J call TRBJ2-1, with 7 bases matching TRBD2. There are 15 residues in the CDR3. CDR1 SGHNT and CDR2 YENEEA come from the germline V gene. The V segment lost 8 bases and the J segment 6 bases; nucleotides outside the gene matches: 13. The CDR3: CASAETSSRPNEQFF. The CDR3 DNA is TGTGCCAGCGCTGAGACTAGCTCGAGGCCCAATGAGCAGTTCTTC.

This clone was recorded only once. This chain joins TRBV2 and TRBJ1-1; 10 positions agree with TRBD1. V lost 4 bases, J lost 1 base, and 3 bases stayed unmatched. The CDR3 runs 15 residues. Germline CDR1 reads SNHLY; CDR2 reads FYNNEI. The CDR3 DNA follows: TGTGCCAGCAGTGGACGACAGGGGGCGAACACTGAAGCTTTCTTT. Translating gives CASSGRQGANTEAFF.

The gene calls are TRBV11-2 and TRBJ2-7; maybe TRBD2 (6 bases). Germline V gene sequence: CDR1 SGHAT, CDR2 FQNNGV. V lost 0 bases to trimming and J lost 0 bases, with 24 bases between them. The CDR3 runs to 20 residues. CDR3 coding DNA: TGTGCCAGCAGCTTAGACCGCATTGGTAGACTAGACGCCTTCTCCTACGAGCAGTACTTC. Translating gives CASSLDRIGRLDAFSYEQYF.

This clone is a singleton in its sample. This chain uses TRBV24-1 with TRBJ2-5; TRBD1 agrees at 10 bases. V shed 3 bases and J 4 bases; nucleotides not matched to a gene: 7. This CDR3 has 16 amino acids. Per germline, CDR1 KGHDR and CDR2 SFDVKD. The CDR3 nucleotides read TGTGCCACCAGTGATCTCGGACAGGGGGGAAGAGAGACCCAGTACTTC. Amino acids: CATSDLGQGGRETQYF.

This clone was counted once. The V and J genes are TRBV27 and TRBJ2-2, with 9 bases matching TRBD2. J was trimmed by 4 bases and V by 3 bases; bases with no gene match: 15. This CDR3 is 19 amino acids long. Per germline, CDR1 MNHEY and CDR2 SMNVEV (reference sequence). The CDR3 coding sequence is TGTGCCAGCAGTTTTTTAGGACAAATTAGCGGGAGATTCACCGGGGAGCTGTTTTTT. Amino acids: CASSFLGQISGRFTGELFF.

This chain connects TRBV30 to TRBJ1-5, with D tentatively TRBD1 (6 bases). V was clipped by 2 bases and J by 5 bases, with 13 bases between them. Germline CDR1 and CDR2: GTSNPN and SVGIG (reference sequence). The CDR3 totals 14 residues. The CDR3 DNA sequence: TGTGCCTGGAGTTTAGGACAGTTTTATCAGCCCCAGCATTTT. Translating it yields CAWSLGQFYQPQHF.

This clone occurred once. This rearrangement joins TRBV28 to TRBJ2-7; 8 positions agree with TRBD2. Germline V gene data show CDR1 as MDHEN and CDR2 as SYDVKM. CDR3 length: 15 residues. Trimming took 8 bases from V and 4 from J; bases not matched to a gene: 13. The CDR3 DNA reads TGTGCCAGCCCCCCTAGAGGAGCTAGCGGGTACGAGCAGTACTTC. Its protein product is CASPPRGASGYEQYF.

V gene TRBV5-5 combines with J gene TRBJ1-1; TRBD1 agrees at 9 bases. V dropped 0 bases and J dropped 2; count of bases not matched to a gene: 5. This CDR3 is 16 amino acids long. Germline lookup yields CDR1 SGHKS and CDR2 YYEKEE (reference sequence). The CDR3 loop is CASSLAGQGLNTEAFF. Written as DNA, the CDR3 is TGTGCCAGCAGCTTGGCAGGACAGGGGCTAAACACTGAAGCTTTCTTT.

The CDR3 nucleotides read TGCGCCAGCAGCCAAGAAAGGGTGAAAGGGGGCACAGATACGCAGTATTTT. It yields the protein CASSQERVKGGTDTQYF. The chain uses TRBV4-1 and TRBJ2-3, with D maybe TRBD1 (5 bases). Trimming took 0 bases from V and 1 from J, leaving 14 bases between them. CDR1 MGHRA and CDR2 YSYEKL come from the germline V gene. This CDR3 spans 17 amino acids.

The chain has TRBV2 and TRBJ1-2; TRBD1 is a possible D gene (6 bases). The ends were cut back, 5 bases at V and 2 bases at J, with 9 bases in the middle. CDR3 length: 13 amino acids. Germline values: CDR1 SNHLY, CDR2 FYNNEI. The CDR3 loop is CASSTGPNYGYTF. The CDR3 region has the DNA TGTGCCAGCAGTACAGGGCCAAACTATGGCTACACCTTC.

This rearrangement joins TRBV10-3 to TRBJ2-7; TRBD1 might be the D (5 bases). The CDR3 has 15 amino acids. Trimming shortened V by 2 bases and J by 4 bases, and 15 bases separated the two germline ends. Per the germline V gene, CDR1 is ENHRY and CDR2 is SYGVKD. The DNA of the CDR3 is TGTGCCATCAGTGAGAGTCACAGGCAGACATACGAGCAGTACTTC. Residues: CAISESHRQTYEQYF.

This clone showed up just once. V gene TRBV7-2 combines with J gene TRBJ2-5, with D uncertain. CDR3 length: 14 amino acids. Germline CDR1 SGHTA, CDR2 FQGNSA. V was shortened by 1 base and J by 1 base, with 7 bases between the two germline ends. The CDR3 nucleotides are TGTGCCAGCAGCTTAGATAACAGCCAAGAGACCCAGTACTTC. Translation: CASSLDNSQETQYF.

In DNA, the CDR3 is TGTGCCAGCAGCTACCGAACGGGCGTTACAGATACGCAGTATTTT. Its protein is CASSYRTGVTDTQYF. The chain recombines TRBV7-2 with TRBJ2-3; no definite D call. The CDR3 consists of 15 residues. Trimming removed 4 bases at V and 3 bases at J, with 14 bases between. The V gene's germline CDR1 is SGHTA and CDR2 FQGNSA. Full variable domain (remainder filled in from reference TRBV7-2 and TRBJ2-3): GAGVSQSPSNKVTEKGKDVELRCDPISGHTALYWYRQSLGQGLEFLIYFQGNSAPDKSGLPSDRFSAERTGGSVSTLTIQRTQQEDSAVYLCASSYRTGVTDTQYFGPGTRLTVL.

J is TRBJ2-1 and V is TRBV4-2; 7 bases align to TRBD2. The CDR3 totals 17 residues. CDR1 and CDR2 from the germline V gene are LGHNA and YNFKEQ. V dropped 0 bases and J dropped 3; count of bases not matched to a gene: 8. The CDR3 nucleotides read TGTGCCAGCAGCCAAGATAATGGGGCGGGGGACTACAATGAGCAGTTCTTC. Protein: CASSQDNGAGDYNEQFF.

The V gene is TRBV3-1 (or the pseudogene TRBV3-2), the J gene TRBJ2-7, with 7 bases lining up with TRBD2. Germline CDR1 LGHDT, CDR2 YNNKEL (reference sequence). This CDR3 is 15 amino acids long. V shed 0 bases and J 0 bases; nucleotides not matched to a gene: 2. The CDR3 coding sequence is TGTGCCAGCAGCCAAGAGGCGGGAGCCTCCTACGAGCAGTACTTC. Its protein product is CASSQEAGASYEQYF.